This TCR beta chain is from a study of blood T cell repertoires in COVID-19. Study in general: Acute and convalescent COVID-19 samples came from the United States, Italy and Spain. T cells, B-cell-depleted T cells, or PBMCs supplied cDNA or gDNA.

V lost 7 bases and J 0 bases, leaving 16 bases between the germline ends. Looked up from germline, CDR1 is SNHLY and CDR2 is FYNNEI. The CDR3 is 16 residues long. Participants were aged about 18 to 90 years, lived in around 22 US areas, and enrolled virtually. Donors were grouped by their self-reported clinical history. The method was immunoSEQ multiplex PCR; TCRdb's version includes in-frame clones alone and lacks a portion of them. Of under 500,000 clones in the sample, approximately 90% were seen once. The gene calls are TRBV2 and TRBJ2-1; a possible D gene is TRBD1 (7 bases). This sequence was found in a man between 25 and 39 years old who had recovered from COVID-19. Sequencing was performed on PBMCs or T cells enriched from blood (not recorded which). The CDR3 DNA is TGTGCCAGCACGAAGGCGGGACAGAGCTCCTACAATGAGCAGTTCTTC. Its translation is CASTKAGQSSYNEQFF.